This T cell receptor (beta chain) comes out of a study of blood T cell repertoires in COVID-19 (dated by TCRdb to the early 2020s). For context, the study as a whole: Collaborator samples came from the United States, Italy and Spain and covered acute and convalescent phases of COVID-19. Where HLA class I and class II types were available, the types were taken from metadata supplied by the sample provider, not from assay-based typing. The material from the prospective study consisted of cDNA or gDNA derived from T cells, B-cell-depleted T cells, or PBMCs. Deeply sampled blood TCRbeta repertoires from subjects exposed to, actively infected with, or recovered from COVID-19 were included in the dataset. Sample metadata almost always included a de-identified subject ID, COVID-19 status, age in years and sex. A freely available public database, intended as a resource for researchers studying the immune response to SARS-CoV-2, is where the repertoires were released. Samples were obtained from the ongoing ImmuneRACE study (first 160 participants) and from 1,254 subjects provided by 6 global collaborators. The investigation overall reported the following: The quantity of clinical and demographic metadata differed by source and by participant and was supplied without curation.

The collaborating institutions used their own protocols to collect whole blood in K2EDTA tubes. For TCRbeta analysis, collaborators shipped samples in one of three forms: frozen whole blood, isolated PBMCs, or DNA extracted from either of those sample types. Details on this clone: What antigen it recognizes has not been identified. The record has no base qualities; no much larger clone is one base away.

The immunoSEQ Assay, a bias-controlled multiplex PCR, was used to amplify TCRbeta CDR3 regions from genomic DNA. As for the authors' bioinformatics: The number of nucleated cells in each sample was estimated by amplification of reference gene primers within the assay. To quantify the absolute abundance of each unique TCRbeta CDR3 rearrangement, sequence reads were collapsed and filtered. Productive Simpson clonality was computed per sample as the square root of Simpson's diversity index over productive rearrangements. What TCRdb holds here is the immuneACCESS table cut down to in-frame rearrangements. Part of the clones is not present; checked against another copy, under half of the missing clones reflect an unresolved V gene, and the others are unexplained. The DNA gave D and trimming, while V, J and clone size come from that table. For this sample the table gives around 250,000 clones, of which less than 90% were detected only once. The ten largest make up 6.2% of the sample.

Specimen: peripheral blood. The sequence derives from a man aged 55 to 69 with acute or convalescent COVID-19.

The DNA is TGTGCCAGCAGCTTACAGAGGAAAGAGACCCAGTACTTC. Translated, this is CASSLQRKETQYF. The chain is made from TRBV13 and TRBJ2-5, with the D gene not confidently named. The CDR3, cysteine through phenylalanine, is 13 amino acids long. The entry retains the CDR3 DNA only, 39 bases that are in frame from base 1. The trim is 2 bases for V and 3 bases for J, with a gap of 7 bases between the germline ends. Per the germline V gene (reference sequence), PRHDT is the CDR1 and FYEKMQ is the CDR2.